This T cell receptor beta chain appears in the sequencing data of a study of blood T cell repertoires in COVID-19. Study summary: Sites in the United States, Italy and Spain provided acute and convalescent COVID-19 samples. Sample material is recorded as cDNA or gDNA derived from T cells, B-cell-depleted T cells, or PBMCs.

The CDR3 has 16 amino acids. Germline assignment: CDR1 KGHDR and CDR2 SFDVKD. V was clipped by 0 bases and J by 3 bases, with 12 bases between them. As handled by the study authors: Nucleated cell counts were estimated from reference gene primer amplification. TCRdb's table, derived via immunoSEQ multiplex PCR, lists solely in-frame clones and lacks some. That table furnishes V, J and clone size, whereas the DNA furnished D and trimming. This sample has approximately 76,000 clones, with roughly 84% found just once. This TCR was sampled from a woman between 55 and 75 years old with acute or convalescent COVID-19. Source material: peripheral blood. The chain couples TRBV24-1 to TRBJ2-3, with TRBD2 as a possible D gene (6 bases). DNA of the CDR3: TGTGCCACCAGTGATTTGGGGCCAGGGAGGACAGATACGCAGTATTTT. Amino acids: CATSDLGPGRTDTQYF.